These T cell receptor beta chains were read from a single sample in a study of OX40 agonist ivuxolimab in advanced cancers. Assay used: immunoSEQ multiplex PCR; TCRdb lists only in-frame clones, some missing. Of about 67,000 clones detected, approximately 91% appear once; the ten largest clones hold just over 0.3%. Material: CD4+ or CD8+ T cells sorted from blood, obtained in a trial of the OX40 agonist ivuxolimab. The receptors derive from an adult with an advanced solid tumor such as melanoma, head and neck, liver or kidney cancer. Each CDR3 is given with its conserved first and last residue. Clone sizes are given selectively: once, few, many, or a class where the clone is expanded.

J gene | V gene | clone size | CDR3 protein
TRBJ1-3 | TRBV28 | once | CASSSSGVPSGNTIYF
TRBJ1-5 | TRBV7-9 | . | CASSYHQPQHF
TRBJ1-4 | TRBV28 | . | CASRLRGPGEKLFF
TRBJ2-1 | TRBV7-6 | . | CASSLFSGPRDEQFF
TRBJ2-7 | TRBV7-9 | . | CASSFIAQGEQYF
TRBJ2-7 | TRBV6-5 | . | CASRSPSGTTYEQYF
TRBJ2-7 | TRBV6-6 | . | CASSYWPRDRDRQYF
TRBJ1-2 | TRBV7-8 | . | CASSLDGGYTF
TRBJ2-5 | TRBV7-3 | . | CASSLTGTGQETQYF
TRBJ2-7 | TRBV7-3 | . | CASSLSVYEQYF
TRBJ2-4 | TRBV6-5 | . | CASRGTGRNIQYF
TRBJ1-1 | TRBV25-1 | . | CASSESGRNTEAFF
TRBJ1-1 | TRBV6-5 | . | CASSGTVHTEAFF
TRBJ2-7 | TRBV2 | . | CASIPSSGSHEQYF
TRBJ1-5 | TRBV7-9 | . | CASSVDSLNQPQHF
TRBJ2-2 | TRBV9 | few | CASSPNWVRTGELFF
TRBJ1-2 | TRBV6-6 | . | CASSPRVGDYGYTF
TRBJ2-7 | TRBV10-2 | . | CASSVAGAAAYF